These 4 T cell receptor beta chains were sequenced from one sample in a study of blood T cell repertoires in COVID-19. The table came from immunoSEQ multiplex PCR; TCRdb's copy has only in-frame clones and leaves some out. The data hold hundreds of thousands of clones, with about four fifths observed a single time. Sequenced sample: PBMCs or T cells enriched from blood (not recorded which). Receptors were obtained from a middle-aged man who had been exposed to COVID-19.

The genes are TRBV11-3 and TRBJ2-1; 7 nucleotides line up with TRBD2. Germline V gene sequence: CDR1 SGHNT, CDR2 YENEEA. The CDR3 extends over 18 amino acids. The J segment lost 6 bases and the V segment lost 2 bases, leaving 16 bases of the junction unmatched. The CDR3 nucleotides are TGTGCCAGCAGCTTACTCGGGTTGCGGGAGTATTCCGTCAATGAGCAGTTCTTC. Protein product: CASSLLGLREYSVNEQFF.

This clone has more than one count but fewer than ten. The genes are TRBV7-3 and TRBJ1-1; TRBD1 aligns across 10 bases. The CDR3 is made up of 17 amino acids. Germline loops: CDR1 SGHTA, CDR2 FQGTGA. V trimming: 5 bases; J trimming: 0 bases; junction bases outside the gene matches: 9. The CDR3 sequence: CASSPRDRGFMNTEAFF. The CDR3 bases are TGTGCCAGCAGCCCCCGGGACAGGGGTTTCATGAACACTGAAGCTTTCTTT.

The rearrangement uses TRBV7-9 and TRBJ1-1; a weak D match, TRBD1 (6 bases). CDR1 is SEHNR and CDR2 is FQNEAQ in the germline V gene (reference sequence). The V gene lost 5 bases and the J gene lost 9 bases, with 22 bases spanning the gap. The CDR3 is 15 amino acids. DNA for the CDR3: TGTGCCAGCAGCCCGGGACAAGCGAGTACCCTGAAAGCTTTCTTT. Protein sequence: CASSPGQASTLKAFF.

This chain connects TRBV10-3 to TRBJ2-4, with 7 bases that match TRBD2. The CDR3 spans 14 residues. With 2 bases clipped from V and 5 bases from J, the junction kept 3 bases outside the gene matches. Germline assignment: CDR1 ENHRY and CDR2 SYGVKD. DNA for the CDR3: TGTGCCATCAGTGAGACAGGACTAGAAAACATTCAGTACTTC. It specifies CAISETGLENIQYF.